One and the same sample provided the 29 T cell receptor beta chains below, sequenced in a study of blood T cell repertoires in COVID-19. The table came from immunoSEQ multiplex PCR; TCRdb's copy has only in-frame clones and leaves some out. The profile covers 200,000 or so clones, with roughly 87% appearing a single time and 7.2% taken by the ten largest. Specimen: PBMCs or T cells enriched from blood (not recorded which). The receptors stem from a young man in a cohort exposed to, infected with or recovered from COVID-19 (not recorded which).

This clone showed up just once. The chain's CDR3 is CASRELNEQFF. Here the CDR3 DNA reads TGTGCCAGCCGCGAACTGAATGAGCAGTTCTTC. The chain carries TRBV28 and TRBJ2-1; unclear D gene. This CDR3 spans 11 amino acids. Trimming left V 8 bases short and J 7 bases short, with 9 bases between. Germline lookup yields CDR1 MDHEN and CDR2 SYDVKM.

The CDR3 protein is CASSFEGDDTEAFF. CDR3 DNA sequence: TGCGCCAGCAGCTTCGAGGGTGACGACACTGAAGCTTTCTTT. This chain joins TRBV5-1 and TRBJ1-1; no firm D call. CDR3 length: 14 residues. Germline CDR1 SGHRS, CDR2 YFSETQ. Trimming removed 2 bases at V and 3 bases at J, with 11 bases between.

The chain is built from TRBV14 and TRBJ1-3; D is perhaps TRBD1 (6 bases). V was shortened by 1 base and J by 6 bases, with 13 bases between the two germline ends. The CDR3 sequence is 15 residues long. Germline V CDR1 and CDR2: SGHDN, FVKESK. The CDR3 loop is CASSQVGGGANTIYF. DNA for the CDR3: TGTGCCAGCAGCCAAGTTGGCGGGGGCGCAAACACCATATATTTT. The full variable domain, completed using reference TRBV14 and TRBJ1-3, is EAGVTQFPSHSVIEKGQTVTLRCDPISGHDNLYWYRRVMGKEIKFLLHFVKESKQDESGMPNNRFLAERTGGTYSTLKVQPAELEDSGVYFCASSQVGGGANTIYFGEGSWLTVV.

The J gene is TRBJ1-1, the V gene TRBV19; 9 positions agree with TRBD1. The CDR3 is 15 residues long. Germline V gene sequence: CDR1 LNHDA, CDR2 SQIVND (reference sequence). The ends lost 6 bases at V and 7 bases at J; junction bases unmatched: 12. The CDR3 spells CASRGFRDRVGEAFF. The CDR3 nucleotides are TGTGCCAGTAGAGGTTTTCGGGACAGGGTGGGTGAAGCTTTCTTT.

The chain recombines TRBV3-1 (or the pseudogene TRBV3-2) with TRBJ2-7, with TRBD1 as a possible D gene (5 bases). The CDR3 is 13 amino acids. The germline gives CDR1 LGHDT, CDR2 YNNKEL (reference sequence). V shed 4 bases and J shed 4 bases, with 11 bases lying between them. This chain's CDR3 is CASSRVRGYEQYF. The DNA of the CDR3 is TGTGCCAGCAGCCGCGTTAGGGGTTACGAGCAGTACTTC.

This rearrangement joins TRBV4-2 to TRBJ2-2; 7 nucleotides match TRBD2. Germline trimming cut 1 base from V and 4 bases from J; bases unmatched to any gene: 12. This CDR3 is built from 18 residues. Germline CDR1 and CDR2: LGHNA and YNFKEQ. Here the CDR3 reads CASSQGSGAADSTGELFF. The DNA of the CDR3 is TGTGCCAGCAGCCAAGGGAGCGGGGCAGCCGATAGCACCGGGGAGCTGTTTTTT.

The rearrangement joins TRBV6-2 or TRBV6-3 to TRBJ2-3; possible D gene TRBD2, 5 bases. CDR3 size: 13 residues. V was clipped by 6 bases and J by 6 bases, with 13 bases between them. In germline, CDR1 is MNHEY, CDR2 SVGEGT. CDR3 bases: TGTGCCAGCAGCCCGGACTCCCGCGATACGCAGTATTTT. Its translation: CASSPDSRDTQYF.

The CDR3 spells CASSLAVPSTDTQYF. The CDR3 coding sequence is TGCGCCAGCAGCCTAGCGGTCCCTAGCACAGATACGCAGTATTTT. This chain connects TRBV5-1 to TRBJ2-3; 7 positions agree with TRBD2. The junction had 5 bases not matched to a gene; V was cut back by 4 bases and J by 0 bases. The germline CDR1 and CDR2 sequences are SGHRS and YFSETQ. The CDR3 contains 15 residues.

The V gene is TRBV5-1, the J gene TRBJ2-1, with D possibly matching TRBD2 (5 bases). The CDR3 is 14 residues long. The V and J ends lost 0 bases and 7 bases respectively, with 11 bases between them. CDR1 SGHRS and CDR2 YFSETQ come from the germline V gene. CDR3 in amino acids: CASSLGAEVNEQFF. CDR3 DNA sequence: TGCGCCAGCAGCTTGGGTGCGGAGGTGAATGAGCAGTTCTTC.

J is TRBJ2-2 and V is TRBV11-1; tentatively, D is TRBD2 (7 bases). Germline-derived CDR1 and CDR2 are SGHAT and FQDESV (reference sequence). The CDR3 totals 14 residues. Deletions cut 5 bases from V and 7 bases from J, with 14 bases between. CDR3 sequence reads: CASSLTRGRGELFF. The CDR3 DNA reads as TGTGCCAGCAGCCTCACGCGGGGGCGCGGGGAGCTGTTTTTT.

The chain combines TRBV27 with TRBJ1-4; TRBD1 agrees at 9 bases. The germline gives CDR1 MNHEY, CDR2 SMNVEV (reference sequence). Losses at the gene ends were 5 bases for V and 12 bases for J; bases not matched to a gene: 10. This CDR3 contains 14 residues. DNA of the CDR3: TGTGCCAGCAGTAGGCGGGACAGGGATTATCAACTGTTTTTT. It is translated as CASSRRDRDYQLFF.

CDR3 region: CASSPREETQYF. In DNA, the CDR3 is TGTGCCAGCAGCCCCAGGGAAGAGACCCAGTACTTC. The chain is built from TRBV2 and TRBJ2-5; maybe TRBD1 (5 bases). V was pared by 6 bases and J by 3 bases, with 8 bases between. The V gene's germline CDR1 is SNHLY and CDR2 FYNNEI. The CDR3 loop spans 12 amino acids.

The chain combines TRBV28 with TRBJ2-7, with D maybe TRBD2 (6 bases). Per germline, CDR1 MDHEN and CDR2 SYDVKM. V lost 5 bases to trimming and J lost 6 bases, with 17 bases between them. This CDR3 spans 14 amino acids. CDR3 residues: CASSIRDSRTEQYF. The CDR3, as DNA: TGTGCCAGCAGTATCCGGGACTCACGGACCGAGCAGTACTTC.

This clone was counted only a few times. This rearrangement joins TRBV28 to TRBJ1-2; 7 positions match TRBD1. J was trimmed by 3 bases and V by 6 bases; bases with no gene match: 10. From germline, CDR1 is MDHEN and CDR2 SYDVKM. This CDR3 spans 15 amino acids. The CDR3 is CASRPDRDRDYGYTF. CDR3 nucleotides: TGTGCCAGCAGGCCGGATCGGGACAGAGACTATGGCTACACCTTC.

V is TRBV3-1 (or the pseudogene TRBV3-2) and J is TRBJ2-5; 8 nucleotides agree with TRBD2. Trimming cost V 6 bases and J 3 bases; bases outside gene matches: 3. The CDR3 length is 13 residues. Germline assignment: CDR1 LGHDT and CDR2 YNNKEL (reference sequence). Written as DNA, the CDR3 is TGTGCCAGCAGGCCACTAGCGGAAGAGACCCAGTACTTC. Translated, it gives CASRPLAEETQYF.

The V and J genes are TRBV11-2 and TRBJ2-1; TRBD2 agrees at 7 bases. Germline V gene data show CDR1 as SGHAT and CDR2 as FQNNGV. The CDR3 length is 14 residues. The ends lost 4 bases at V and 4 bases at J; junction bases unmatched: 4. The CDR3 here is CASSSLAAYNEQFF. CDR3 DNA sequence: TGTGCCAGCAGCTCCCTAGCGGCGTACAATGAGCAGTTCTTC.

The chain couples TRBV15 to TRBJ2-5; maybe TRBD1 (6 bases). Germline V gene data show CDR1 as LNHNV and CDR2 as YYDKDF (reference sequence). The CDR3 spans 16 residues. V lost 0 bases and J lost 3, with 14 bases in between. Here the CDR3 DNA reads TGTGCCACCAGCAGAGATATGGCAGGGGACGAAGAGACCCAGTACTTC. Translation gives CATSRDMAGDEETQYF.

The rearrangement links TRBV19 to TRBJ2-1; 9 bases are a match to TRBD1. This CDR3 has 14 residues. Germline assignment: CDR1 LNHDA and CDR2 SQIVND (reference sequence). The ends lost 8 bases at V and 10 bases at J; junction bases unmatched: 12. Here the CDR3 DNA reads TGTGCCAGTTGTACAGGGGGCTCGGGGGTCGAGCAGTTCTTC. This codes for CASCTGGSGVEQFF. The full variable domain, completed using reference TRBV19 and TRBJ2-1, is DGGITQSPKYLFRKEGQNVTLSCEQNLNHDAMYWYRQDPGQGLRLIYYSQIVNDFQKGDIAEGYSVSREKKESFPLTVTSAQKNPTAFYLCASCTGGSGVEQFFGPGTRLTVL.

This clone was counted a single time. The rearrangement joins TRBV19 to TRBJ2-7; 11 bases are shared with TRBD1. This CDR3 has 16 amino acids. Per germline, CDR1 LNHDA and CDR2 SQIVND (reference sequence). Losses at the gene ends were 3 bases for V and 4 bases for J; bases not matched to a gene: 8. Here the CDR3 DNA reads TGTGCCAGTAGTATCCGGTCCGGGACAGGGGGTTACGAGCAGTACTTC. Translation gives CASSIRSGTGGYEQYF. Full variable domain (rest looked up from reference TRBV19 and TRBJ2-7): DGGITQSPKYLFRKEGQNVTLSCEQNLNHDAMYWYRQDPGQGLRLIYYSQIVNDFQKGDIAEGYSVSREKKESFPLTVTSAQKNPTAFYLCASSIRSGTGGYEQYFGPGTRLTVT.

J is TRBJ2-7 and V is TRBV5-4; D not resolved. Germline assignment: CDR1 SGHNT and CDR2 YYREEE (reference sequence). The CDR3 sequence is 14 residues long. V lost 3 bases to trimming and J lost 1 base, with 11 bases between them. CDR3 nucleotides: TGTGCCAGCAGCTCCCCGACTGGGTCCTACGAGCAGTACTTC. Translation gives CASSSPTGSYEQYF. Complete variable domain (other parts from reference TRBV5-4 and TRBJ2-7): ETGVTQSPTHLIKTRGQQVTLRCSSQSGHNTVSWYQQALGQGPQFIFQYYREEENGRGNFPPRFSGLQFPNYSSELNVNALELDDSALYLCASSSPTGSYEQYFGPGTRLTVT.

Of note for this clone: The sample contains more than one DNA sequence encoding this CDR3. The CDR3 nucleotides are TGTGCCAGCTCTCCTAGCTCCTACAATGAGCAGTTCTTC. It translates to CASSPSSYNEQFF. J is TRBJ2-1 and V is TRBV9, with D hard to call. The V end was cut by 7 bases, the J end by 0 bases, with 8 bases between. The CDR3 runs to 13 residues. Germline V gene data show CDR1 as SGDLS and CDR2 as YYNGEE. The variable domain in full, with the rest retrieved from reference TRBV9 and TRBJ2-1, is DSGVTQTPKHLITATGQRVTLRCSPRSGDLSVYWYQQSLDQGLQFLIQYYNGEERAKGNILERFSAQQFPDLHSELNLSSLELGDSALYFCASSPSSYNEQFFGPGTRLTVL.

The chain joins TRBV7-2 to TRBJ2-1, with D perhaps matching TRBD1 (6 bases). CDR1 and CDR2 (germline): SGHTA, FQGNSA. The V end was cut by 9 bases, the J end by 4 bases, with 10 bases between. The CDR3 runs 12 residues. The CDR3 DNA reads TGTGCCAGTTTACAGGGTTACAATGAGCAGTTCTTC. It codes for CASLQGYNEQFF.

The V and J genes are TRBV11-3 and TRBJ2-1; 11 bases are shared with TRBD2. The CDR3 sequence is 14 residues long. Germline CDR1 reads SGHNT; CDR2 reads YENEEA. V lost 4 bases, J lost 6 bases, and 2 bases stayed unmatched. The CDR3 DNA follows: TGTGCCAGCAGCTATACTAGCGGGGGCAATGAGCAGTTCTTC. Translated, it gives CASSYTSGGNEQFF.

This sequence joins TRBV28 and TRBJ2-1, with a weak D call TRBD1 (6 bases). The CDR3 is 14 amino acids. CDR1 and CDR2 (germline): MDHEN, SYDVKM. Trimming removed 4 bases at V and 14 bases at J, with 21 bases between. The CDR3 nucleotides read TGTGCCAGCAGTTCCACCTCCGGGACACAGGGCAAGTTCTTC. Protein sequence: CASSSTSGTQGKFF.

This sequence joins TRBV9 and TRBJ2-7; 7 bases map to TRBD2. Germline CDR1 and CDR2: SGDLS and YYNGEE. This CDR3 has 14 amino acids. J gave up 5 bases and V 2 bases, and 7 bases lay outside the gene matches. CDR3 in amino acids: CASSVGGGPNEQYF. The CDR3 DNA reads as TGTGCCAGCAGCGTGGGGGGAGGGCCCAACGAGCAGTACTTC. Complete variable domain (other parts from reference TRBV9 and TRBJ2-7): DSGVTQTPKHLITATGQRVTLRCSPRSGDLSVYWYQQSLDQGLQFLIQYYNGEERAKGNILERFSAQQFPDLHSELNLSSLELGDSALYFCASSVGGGPNEQYFGPGTRLTVT.

The CDR3 loop reads CASSFFRTGTPFTSGNTIYF. CDR3 DNA: TGTGCCAGCAGTTTCTTCCGGACAGGCACTCCCTTTACCTCTGGAAACACCATATATTTT. This chain links TRBV28 with TRBJ1-3; 7 nucleotides match TRBD1. The V gene's germline CDR1 is MDHEN and CDR2 SYDVKM. The CDR3 consists of 20 residues. The junction had 17 bases not matched to a gene; V was cut back by 3 bases and J by 0 bases.

The J gene is TRBJ1-4, the V gene TRBV7-9; D unclear. The germline V gene encodes CDR1 SEHNR and CDR2 FQNEAQ (reference sequence). This CDR3 contains 13 residues. V was pared by 8 bases and J by 2 bases, with 9 bases between. DNA of the CDR3: TGTGCCAGCGAGGGATTGACTAATGAAAAACTGTTTTTT. Protein product: CASEGLTNEKLFF.

The chain uses TRBV28 and TRBJ2-1, with 11 bases that match TRBD2. With V trimmed by 2 bases and J by 7 bases, 7 bases remained unmatched. Germline CDR1 and CDR2: MDHEN and SYDVKM. This CDR3 contains 16 residues. The CDR3 region has the DNA TGTGCCAGCAGTTTAATTTTGGCTAGCGGGAGGAATGAGCAGTTCTTC. Translating gives CASSLILASGRNEQFF.

The J gene is TRBJ2-7, the V gene TRBV6-1, with D possibly being TRBD1 (5 bases). There are 14 residues in the CDR3. Germline lookup yields CDR1 MNHNS and CDR2 SASEGT. Trimming pared 2 bases from V and 3 bases from J, leaving 11 bases between. CDR3 DNA: TGTGCCAGCAGTGAAAAGGGGAACGTCTACGAGCAGTACTTC. This codes for CASSEKGNVYEQYF.